This section outlines one TCR beta chain sequence together with its context. The data were taken from a study of control samples from healthy donors and cancer patients. Repertoires were generated with immunoSEQ multiplex PCR, while TCRdb's copy carries only in-frame clones and drops some. The table shows about 130,000 clones, with 80% to 95% occurring only once. The length of the CDR3 is 15 residues. Deletions cut 6 bases from V and 2 bases from J, with 16 bases between. CDR1 MNHEY and CDR2 SVGAGI come from the germline V gene. V usage is TRBV6-5 and J usage is TRBJ1-2; D may be TRBD1 (5 bases). Sequencing used blood. The TCR was taken from a man between 18 and 29 years old in good health. The CDR3 here is CASRTTGTGNYGYTF. DNA for the CDR3: TGTGCCAGCAGGACTACCGGGACGGGGAACTATGGCTACACCTTC.